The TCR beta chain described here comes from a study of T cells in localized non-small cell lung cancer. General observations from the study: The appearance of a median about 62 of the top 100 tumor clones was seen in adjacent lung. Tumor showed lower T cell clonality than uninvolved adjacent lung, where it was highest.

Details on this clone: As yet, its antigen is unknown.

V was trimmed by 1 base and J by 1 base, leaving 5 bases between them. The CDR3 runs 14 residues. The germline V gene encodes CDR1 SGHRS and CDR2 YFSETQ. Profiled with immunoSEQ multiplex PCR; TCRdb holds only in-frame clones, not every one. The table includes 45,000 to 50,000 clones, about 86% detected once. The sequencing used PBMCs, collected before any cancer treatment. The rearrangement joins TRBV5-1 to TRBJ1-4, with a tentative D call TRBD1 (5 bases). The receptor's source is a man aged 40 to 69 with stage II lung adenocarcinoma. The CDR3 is CASSLTGTNEKLFF. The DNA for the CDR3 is TGCGCCAGCAGCTTGACAGGAACTAATGAAAAACTGTTTTTT.